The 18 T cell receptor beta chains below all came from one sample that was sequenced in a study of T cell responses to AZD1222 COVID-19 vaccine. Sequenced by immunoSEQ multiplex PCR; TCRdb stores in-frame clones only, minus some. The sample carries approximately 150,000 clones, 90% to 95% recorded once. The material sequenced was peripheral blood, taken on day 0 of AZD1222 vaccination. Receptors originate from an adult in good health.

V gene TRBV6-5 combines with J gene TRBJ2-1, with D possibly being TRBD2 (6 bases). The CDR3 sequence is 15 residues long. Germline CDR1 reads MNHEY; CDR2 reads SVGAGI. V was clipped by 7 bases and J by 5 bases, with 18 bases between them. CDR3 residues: CASTTTGSRNNEQFF. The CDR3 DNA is TGTGCCAGCACTACGACCGGGAGCCGTAACAATGAGCAGTTCTTC.

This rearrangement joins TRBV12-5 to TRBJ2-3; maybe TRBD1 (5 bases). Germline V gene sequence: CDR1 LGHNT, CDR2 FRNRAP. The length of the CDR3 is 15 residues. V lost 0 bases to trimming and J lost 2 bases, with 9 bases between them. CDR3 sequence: CASGLVQAVTDTQYF. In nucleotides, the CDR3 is TGTGCTAGTGGTTTGGTACAGGCAGTCACAGATACGCAGTATTTT.

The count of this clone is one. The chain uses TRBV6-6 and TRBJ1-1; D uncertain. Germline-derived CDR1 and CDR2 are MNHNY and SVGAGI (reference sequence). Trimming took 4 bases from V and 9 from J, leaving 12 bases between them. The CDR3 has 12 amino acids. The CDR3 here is CASSSTAFKAFF. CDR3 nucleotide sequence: TGTGCCAGCAGTTCCACAGCCTTCAAAGCTTTCTTT.

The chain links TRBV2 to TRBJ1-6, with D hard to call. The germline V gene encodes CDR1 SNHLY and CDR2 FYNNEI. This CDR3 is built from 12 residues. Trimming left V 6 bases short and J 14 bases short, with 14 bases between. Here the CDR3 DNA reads TGTGCCAGCAGCCGCTCACCGTTCACCCTCCACTTT. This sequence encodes CASSRSPFTLHF.

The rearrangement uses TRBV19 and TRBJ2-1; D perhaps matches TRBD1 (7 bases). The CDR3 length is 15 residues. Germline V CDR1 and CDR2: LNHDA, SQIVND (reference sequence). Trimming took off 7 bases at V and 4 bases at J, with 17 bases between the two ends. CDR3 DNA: TGTGCCAGTACCTCCGGGGGACAGCATTACAATGAGCAGTTCTTC. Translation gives CASTSGGQHYNEQFF.

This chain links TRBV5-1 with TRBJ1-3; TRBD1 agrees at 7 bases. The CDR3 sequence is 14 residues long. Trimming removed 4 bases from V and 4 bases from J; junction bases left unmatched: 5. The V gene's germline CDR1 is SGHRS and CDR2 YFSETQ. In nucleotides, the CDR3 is TGCGCCAGCAGCGTAACAGGGGAAGGAAACACCATATATTTT. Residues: CASSVTGEGNTIYF.

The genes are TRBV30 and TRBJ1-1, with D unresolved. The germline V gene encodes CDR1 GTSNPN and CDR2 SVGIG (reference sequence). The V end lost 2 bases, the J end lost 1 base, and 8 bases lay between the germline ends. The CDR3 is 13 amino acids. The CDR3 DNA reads TGTGCCTGGAGTATAGGAGCGAACACTGAAGCTTTCTTT. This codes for CAWSIGANTEAFF.

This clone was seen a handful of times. CDR3 in DNA: TGTGCCACCAGTGATCCTCGAAATTACAATGAGCAGTTCTTC. Translated: CATSDPRNYNEQFF. The rearrangement joins TRBV24-1 to TRBJ2-1, with D hard to call. The CDR3 consists of 14 residues. Deletions cut 3 bases from V and 4 bases from J, with 9 bases between. In germline, CDR1 is KGHDR, CDR2 SFDVKD.

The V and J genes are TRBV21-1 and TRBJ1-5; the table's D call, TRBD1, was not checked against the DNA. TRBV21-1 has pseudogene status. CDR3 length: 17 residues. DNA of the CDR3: TGTGCCAGCAGCCCCCGACCGGGGACAGGGGTTCCTCAGCCCCAGCATTTT. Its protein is CASSPRPGTGVPQPQHF.

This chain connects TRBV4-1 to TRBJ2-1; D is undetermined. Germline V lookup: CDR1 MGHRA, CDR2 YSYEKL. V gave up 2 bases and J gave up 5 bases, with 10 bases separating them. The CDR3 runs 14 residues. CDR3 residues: CASSQFIENNEQFF. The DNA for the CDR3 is TGCGCCAGCAGCCAATTTATCGAGAACAATGAGCAGTTCTTC.

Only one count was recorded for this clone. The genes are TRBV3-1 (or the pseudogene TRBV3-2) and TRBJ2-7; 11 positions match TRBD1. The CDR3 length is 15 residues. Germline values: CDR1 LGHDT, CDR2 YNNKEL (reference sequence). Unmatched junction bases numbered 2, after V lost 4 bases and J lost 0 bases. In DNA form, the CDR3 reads TGTGCCAGCAGCCGTGGACAGGGGGCCTCCTACGAGCAGTACTTC. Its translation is CASSRGQGASYEQYF.

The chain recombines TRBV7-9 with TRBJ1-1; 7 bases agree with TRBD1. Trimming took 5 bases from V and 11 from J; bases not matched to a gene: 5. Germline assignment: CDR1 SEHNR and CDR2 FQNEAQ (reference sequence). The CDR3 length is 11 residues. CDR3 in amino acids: CASSPDRVAFF. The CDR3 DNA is TGTGCCAGCAGCCCAGACAGGGTGGCTTTCTTT.

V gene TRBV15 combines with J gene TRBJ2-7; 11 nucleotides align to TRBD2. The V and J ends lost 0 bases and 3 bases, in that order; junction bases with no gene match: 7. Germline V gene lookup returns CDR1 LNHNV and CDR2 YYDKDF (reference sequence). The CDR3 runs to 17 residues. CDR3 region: CATSREAPGLADYEQYF. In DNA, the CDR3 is TGTGCCACCAGCAGAGAAGCACCGGGACTAGCGGACTACGAGCAGTACTTC.

In DNA, the CDR3 is TGCGCCAGCAGTGAGTCTTTGGCCCTAAGAATGGACGAGCAGTACTTC. Encoded protein: CASSESLALRMDEQYF. The genes are TRBV10-1 and TRBJ2-7, with D hard to call. Germline V gene lookup returns CDR1 WNHNN and CDR2 SYGVQD (reference sequence). V was shortened by 0 bases and J by 5 bases, with 17 bases between the two germline ends. CDR3 length: 16 amino acids.

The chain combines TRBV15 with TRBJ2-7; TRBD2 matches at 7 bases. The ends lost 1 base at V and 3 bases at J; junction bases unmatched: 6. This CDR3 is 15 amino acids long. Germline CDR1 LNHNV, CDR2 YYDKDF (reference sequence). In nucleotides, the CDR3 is TGTGCCACCAGCAGAGGTTTGGGAGGGAGCTACGAGCAGTACTTC. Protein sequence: CATSRGLGGSYEQYF. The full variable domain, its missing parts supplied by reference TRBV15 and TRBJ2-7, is DAMVIQNPRYQVTQFGKPVTLSCSQTLNHNVMYWYQQKSSQAPKLLFHYYDKDFNNEADTPDNFQSRRPNTSFCFLDIRSPGLGDTAMYLCATSRGLGGSYEQYFGPGTRLTVT.

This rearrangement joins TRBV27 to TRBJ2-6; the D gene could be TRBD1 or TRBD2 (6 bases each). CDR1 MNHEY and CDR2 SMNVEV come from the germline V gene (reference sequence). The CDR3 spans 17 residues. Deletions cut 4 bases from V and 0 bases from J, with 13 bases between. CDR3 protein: CASSSRGHSSGANVLTF. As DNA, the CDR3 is TGTGCCAGCAGTTCGCGGGGACACAGCTCTGGGGCCAACGTCCTGACTTTC.

In DNA, the CDR3 is TGTGCCAGCAGCCATTTACAGGGGGTCAATCAGCCCCAGCATTTT. Translating gives CASSHLQGVNQPQHF. This chain uses TRBV3-1 (or the pseudogene TRBV3-2) with TRBJ1-5; 8 positions agree with TRBD1. V shed 3 bases, J shed 3 bases, and the junction held 4 bases outside the gene matches. In germline, CDR1 is LGHDT, CDR2 YNNKEL (reference sequence). The CDR3 extends over 15 amino acids.

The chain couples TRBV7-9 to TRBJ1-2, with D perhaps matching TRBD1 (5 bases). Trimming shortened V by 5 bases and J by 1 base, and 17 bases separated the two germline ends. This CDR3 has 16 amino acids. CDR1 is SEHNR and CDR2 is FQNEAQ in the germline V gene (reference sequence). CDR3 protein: CASSPREGAYNYGYTF. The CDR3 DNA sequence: TGTGCCAGCAGCCCTCGGGAAGGGGCGTATAACTATGGCTACACCTTC.